Shown below are 18 T cell receptor beta chains from a single sample sequenced in a study of response to subunit inactivated influenza vaccine. TCRdb used MiXCR to reprocess the RT-PCR reads, holding one entry per CDR3 protein. The sample lists hundreds of thousands of distinct CDR3 sequences, approximately 15% occurring once. The material was PBMCs from blood, obtained around 15 days before vaccination. The receptor set was obtained from a man aged 50-59 years who received an inactivated influenza vaccine.

The rearrangement links TRBV5-4 to TRBJ2-7, with D hard to call. The CDR3 covers 14 residues. The germline gives CDR1 SGHNT, CDR2 YYREEE (reference sequence). Trimming stripped 4 bases from V and 3 bases from J, with 14 bases between. The CDR3 nucleotides read TGTGCCAGCAGCCTGGGTGTGGGGTTCTACGAGCAGTACTTC. Its protein product is CASSLGVGFYEQYF.

The sample holds a few counts of this clonotype. The chain carries TRBV5-1 and TRBJ2-1; no firm D call. V was pared by 1 base and J by 8 bases, with 13 bases between. Germline V CDR1 and CDR2: SGHRS, YFSETQ. This CDR3 has 14 amino acids. CDR3 coding DNA: TGCGCCAGCAGCTTGAACCCGCTGGGCGATGAGCAGTTCTTC. Encoded protein: CASSLNPLGDEQFF.

This clonotype was seen only a few times. V gene TRBV12-3 or TRBV12-4 combines with J gene TRBJ2-5; weak D call: TRBD1 (6 bases). Trimming left V 5 bases short and J 1 base short, with 11 bases between. The CDR3 has 14 residues. The CDR3 region is CASSVTGTQETQYF. The CDR3 coding sequence is TGTGCCAGCAGTGTGACAGGAACCCAAGAGACCCAGTACTTC.

This clonotype was observed a handful of times. The CDR3 bases are TGCAGTGCTAGGCGGGGGGGCCAGCAAGGCGAGCAGTTCTTC. It yields the protein CSARRGGQQGEQFF. J is TRBJ2-1 and V is TRBV20-1; 9 nucleotides agree with TRBD2. With V trimmed by 3 bases and J by 10 bases, 10 bases remained unmatched. CDR3 length: 14 amino acids. Germline V gene lookup returns CDR1 DFQATT and CDR2 SNEGSKA (reference sequence).

Here the CDR3 DNA reads TGCAGTGCTAGGTCGGCACTAGCGGGAGGCACAGATACGCAGTATTTT. Translated, it gives CSARSALAGGTDTQYF. This chain connects TRBV20-1 to TRBJ2-3, with 11 bases aligning to TRBD2. The ends lost 3 bases at V and 1 base at J; junction bases unmatched: 6. In germline, CDR1 is DFQATT, CDR2 SNEGSKA (reference sequence). The CDR3 extends over 16 amino acids.

The chain combines TRBV14 with TRBJ1-3, with TRBD1 as a possible D gene (5 bases). With 4 bases removed from V and 3 bases from J, the gap between germline ends came to 13 bases. From germline, CDR1 is SGHDN and CDR2 FVKESK. This CDR3 region has 15 residues. The CDR3 sequence is CASSRGQGVGNTIYF. Here the CDR3 DNA reads TGTGCCAGCAGCCGCGGCCAGGGCGTTGGAAACACCATATATTTT. The whole variable domain, filled in from reference TRBV14 and TRBJ1-3, reads EAGVTQFPSHSVIEKGQTVTLRCDPISGHDNLYWYRRVMGKEIKFLLHFVKESKQDESGMPNNRFLAERTGGTYSTLKVQPAELEDSGVYFCASSRGQGVGNTIYFGEGSWLTVV.

The chain couples TRBV5-5 to TRBJ1-4; D is ambiguous. Germline V gene sequence: CDR1 SGHKS, CDR2 YYEKEE (reference sequence). The CDR3 consists of 15 residues. Trimming took 2 bases from V and 4 from J, leaving 12 bases between them. The CDR3 region is CASSLEWTDNEKLFF. CDR3 nucleotides: TGTGCCAGCAGCTTAGAATGGACGGATAATGAAAAACTGTTTTTT.

The V call is TRBV7-6, the J call TRBJ2-3, with D perhaps being TRBD1 or TRBD2 (5 bases each). The germline CDR1 and CDR2 sequences are SGHVS and FNYEAQ. Trimming removed 0 bases at V and 5 bases at J, with 21 bases between. The CDR3 consists of 18 residues. DNA of the CDR3: TGTGCCAGCAGCTTAGCCCTTTCGGGACCAGATCCTTTAGATACGCAGTATTTT. This encodes CASSLALSGPDPLDTQYF. Supplemented by reference TRBV7-6 and TRBJ2-3, the full variable domain reads GAGVSQSPRYKVTKRGQDVALRCDPISGHVSLYWYRQALGQGPEFLTYFNYEAQQDKSGLPNDRFSAERPEGSISTLTIQRTEQRDSAMYRCASSLALSGPDPLDTQYFGPGTRLTVL.

This clonotype came up a few times. The CDR3 coding sequence is TGTGCCAGCAGCCCACCCTCTGATAATTCACCCCTCCACTTT. Translated, it gives CASSPPSDNSPLHF. V is TRBV7-9 and J is TRBJ1-6; no firm D call. V was pared by 5 bases and J by 5 bases, with 10 bases between. Germline V gene lookup returns CDR1 SEHNR and CDR2 FQNEAQ (reference sequence). The CDR3 extends over 14 amino acids.

The V and J genes are TRBV9 and TRBJ2-1; D tentatively fits TRBD1 or TRBD2 (5 bases each). This CDR3 has 14 residues. Per germline, CDR1 SGDLS and CDR2 YYNGEE. V was cut by 2 bases and J by 5 bases, with 11 bases left in between. The DNA of the CDR3 is TGTGCCAGCAGCGTTGGTGGGACGCACAATGAGCAGTTCTTC. It translates to CASSVGGTHNEQFF.

On this clonotype itself: Possible read error: a much larger clone is one base away. The rearrangement joins TRBV12-3 or TRBV12-4 to TRBJ2-7; 10 positions agree with TRBD2. The CDR3 is made up of 15 amino acids. CDR3: CSSSLSGGAGYEQYF. CDR3 nucleotides: TGTTCCAGCAGTTTAAGCGGGGGGGCAGGATACGAGCAGTACTTC.

The V gene is TRBV27, the J gene TRBJ2-3, with no clear D. In germline, CDR1 is MNHEY, CDR2 SMNVEV (reference sequence). V lost 4 bases, J lost 4 bases, and 12 bases lay in between. There are 14 residues in the CDR3. The CDR3, as DNA: TGTGCCAGCAGTTCGCACCAGAGGCCAGATACGCAGTATTTT. Translating gives CASSSHQRPDTQYF.

This clonotype has more than one count but fewer than ten. The chain is built from TRBV11-1 and TRBJ2-1; 10 bases line up with TRBD1. CDR1 and CDR2 from the germline V gene are SGHAT and FQDESV (reference sequence). The CDR3 covers 20 residues. V was clipped by 5 bases and J by 0 bases; unmatched bases: 16. DNA for the CDR3: TGTGCCAGCAGCCACCGTGTGACAGGGGGCCCCCCGGGCTCCTACAATGAGCAGTTCTTC. Amino acids: CASSHRVTGGPPGSYNEQFF.

The table lists this clonotype with many counts. The chain employs TRBV20-1 and TRBJ1-4; D uncertain. The germline V gene has CDR1 DFQATT and CDR2 SNEGSKA (reference sequence). CDR3 length: 14 amino acids. Trimming pared 0 bases from V and 0 bases from J, leaving 5 bases between. The chain's CDR3 is CSARDSSTNEKLFF. CDR3 DNA: TGCAGTGCTAGAGATTCATCAACTAATGAAAAACTGTTTTTT.

Concerning this clonotype: A much larger clonotype is one base distant, so this may be a read error. This chain connects TRBV7-9 to TRBJ2-1, with D unclear. Trimming took off 5 bases at V and 7 bases at J, with 6 bases between the two ends. The CDR3 is 11 residues long. Germline assignment: CDR1 SEHNR and CDR2 FQNEAQ (reference sequence). The CDR3 protein is CASSPPNEQFF. CDR3 sequence (DNA): TGTGCCAGCAGCCCCCCTAATGAGCAGTTCTTC.

J is TRBJ2-2 and V is TRBV5-4; D is possibly TRBD1 (6 bases). This CDR3 comprises 16 residues. In germline, CDR1 is SGHNT, CDR2 YYREEE (reference sequence). Trimming stripped 4 bases from V and 4 bases from J, with 17 bases between. Here the CDR3 DNA reads TGTGCCAGCAGCCGTGACAGCAGGGGCGGCACCGGGGAGCTGTTTTTT. Amino acids: CASSRDSRGGTGELFF.

Only a few counts were recorded for this clonotype. The chain recombines TRBV12-3 or TRBV12-4 with TRBJ2-7; D could derive from TRBD1 or TRBD2 (5 bases each). The V gene lost 6 bases and the J gene lost 3 bases, with 15 bases spanning the gap. This CDR3 has 14 residues. Written as DNA, the CDR3 is TGTGCCAGCAGGGCCCCCGGGACGATCTACGAGCAGTACTTC. Encoded protein: CASRAPGTIYEQYF.

This clonotype appeared a few times. The CDR3: CSPSPSVISYNEQFF. The CDR3 DNA follows: TGCAGCCCCTCCCCCTCGGTGATCTCCTACAATGAGCAGTTCTTC. The V and J genes are TRBV20-1 and TRBJ2-1, with no clear D. Germline CDR1 DFQATT, CDR2 SNEGSKA (reference sequence). CDR3 length equals 15 residues.